Here is one T cell receptor beta chain with its context. The authors prepared the TCRbeta library with unique molecular identifiers. TCRdb re-called the PCR reads through MiXCR, storing one row per CDR3 protein. Here the sample spans some 490,000 distinct CDR3 sequences, about an eighth being singletons. This sample stems from a study of T-cell reconstitution after alpha-beta-depleted transplantation in children. Trimming left V 1 base short and J 0 bases short, with 15 bases between. Germline loops: CDR1 SGHTA, CDR2 FQGNSA. This CDR3 contains 17 residues. Sequencing used PBMCs from the stem cell graft donor, obtained from the stem cell graft. This sequence joins TRBV7-2 and TRBJ1-1; D is uncertain. This clonotype originated in a human donor who donated a stem cell graft to a child with combined immunodeficiency. DNA of the CDR3: TGTGCCAGCAGCTTAGGAGGGTCGAGAACCATGAACACTGAAGCTTTCTTT. Protein product: CASSLGGSRTMNTEAFF.